These 13 T cell receptor beta chains share one sample of origin, sequenced in a study of pediatric ulcerative colitis. Using immunoSEQ multiplex PCR, the repertoire was profiled, and TCRdb retains in-frame clones only, with some absent. The sample has about 60,000 clones, 75% to 90% seen once. Sequenced: blood. These receptors came from a boy between 5 and 17 years old who was a control in a study of pediatric ulcerative colitis.

The rearrangement uses TRBV28 and TRBJ1-4; 10 bases line up with TRBD1. This CDR3 is built from 15 residues. Germline lookup yields CDR1 MDHEN and CDR2 SYDVKM. V was pared by 6 bases and J by 7 bases, with 8 bases of the junction left unmatched. In DNA, the CDR3 is TGTGCCAGCAGACCAGCCGGGACAGGGGTTGAAAAACTGTTTTTT. Translation gives CASRPAGTGVEKLFF.

The count of this clone is one. The rearrangement uses TRBV19 and TRBJ2-3; TRBD2 agrees at 7 bases. This CDR3 is built from 16 residues. CDR1 and CDR2 from the germline V gene are LNHDA and SQIVND (reference sequence). The trim removed 0 bases at V and 1 base at J, leaving 4 bases unmatched. The CDR3 spells CASSIDGGEGTDTQYF. The DNA of the CDR3 is TGTGCCAGTAGTATAGATGGGGGGGAGGGCACAGATACGCAGTATTTT.

This chain joins TRBV29-1 and TRBJ2-3; 12 nucleotides match TRBD1. CDR1 is SQVTM, CDR2 ANQGSEA, per germline. V dropped 3 bases and J dropped 2; count of bases not matched to a gene: 3. The CDR3 is 15 residues long. The CDR3 coding sequence is TGCAGCGTTGAGGGGACAGGGGGCCTCACAGATACGCAGTATTTT. It encodes CSVEGTGGLTDTQYF.

The chain couples TRBV7-9 to TRBJ1-2; 8 nucleotides align to TRBD1. This CDR3 region has 13 residues. Germline V gives CDR1 SEHNR, CDR2 FQNEAQ (reference sequence). J was trimmed by 5 bases and V by 3 bases; bases with no gene match: 2. Here the CDR3 reads CASSLTGDYGYTF. CDR3 DNA: TGTGCCAGCAGCTTGACAGGGGATTATGGCTACACCTTC.

In DNA form, the CDR3 reads TGTGCCAGCAGCGTAGACCCGGGCTACGAGCAGTACTTC. This gives the protein CASSVDPGYEQYF. The V and J genes are TRBV9 and TRBJ2-7, with D unclear. The V end was cut by 0 bases, the J end by 3 bases, with 7 bases between. The CDR3 sequence is 13 residues long. The germline V gene encodes CDR1 SGDLS and CDR2 YYNGEE.

The chain links TRBV27 to TRBJ2-2; D is undetermined. Trimming shortened V by 5 bases and J by 6 bases, and 10 bases separated the two germline ends. CDR1 and CDR2 (germline): MNHEY, SMNVEV (reference sequence). This CDR3 region has 13 residues. The CDR3: CASSIQRPGELFF. The CDR3 DNA is TGTGCCAGCAGTATCCAGCGTCCCGGGGAGCTGTTTTTT.

The V call is TRBV18, the J call TRBJ2-7; D gene ambiguous. Germline V CDR1 and CDR2: KGHSH, LQKENI. V was pared by 3 bases and J by 0 bases, with 9 bases between. The CDR3 length is 14 residues. The CDR3 DNA reads as TGTGCCAGCTCACCGGTTCCGGGCTCCTACGAGCAGTACTTC. Its translation: CASSPVPGSYEQYF.

This clone showed up just once. The chain links TRBV25-1 to TRBJ2-5; D gene unclear. CDR3 length equals 14 residues. Germline-derived CDR1 and CDR2 are MGHDK and SYGVNS. Trimming cost V 1 base and J 5 bases, with 11 bases left between them. CDR3 residues: CASSEFLRWETQYF. The CDR3 DNA reads TGTGCCAGCAGTGAATTTCTCAGGTGGGAGACCCAGTACTTC. Complete variable domain (other parts from reference TRBV25-1 and TRBJ2-5): EADIYQTPRYLVIGTGKKITLECSQTMGHDKMYWYQQDPGMELHLIHYSYGVNSTEKGDLSSESTVSRIRTEHFPLTLESARPSHTSQYLCASSEFLRWETQYFGPGTRLLVL.

The chain uses TRBV18 and TRBJ1-2; TRBD1 matches at 8 bases. The V gene end was trimmed by 1 base and the J gene end by 3 bases; junction bases not matched to a gene: 10. Per germline, CDR1 KGHSH and CDR2 LQKENI. The CDR3 sequence is 17 residues long. Here the CDR3 DNA reads TGTGCCAGCTCACCACGTCCAGGGGGCTGGAGGGACTATGGCTACACCTTC. This codes for CASSPRPGGWRDYGYTF.

The chain joins TRBV27 to TRBJ2-7; TRBD1 matches 8 bases. Germline CDR1 is MNHEY and CDR2 is SMNVEV (reference sequence). The CDR3 extends over 14 amino acids. The V and J ends lost 5 bases and 3 bases, in that order; junction bases with no gene match: 6. The CDR3 coding sequence is TGTGCCAGCAGTATGATGACAGGGGTCTACGAGCAGTACTTC. Translated: CASSMMTGVYEQYF.

The V call is TRBV7-2, the J call TRBJ2-5; weak D call: TRBD1 (5 bases). Trimming cost V 5 bases and J 4 bases, with 11 bases left between them. The germline CDR1 and CDR2 sequences are SGHTA and FQGNSA. CDR3 size: 13 residues. The CDR3 loop is CASSLGDRETQYF. The CDR3 nucleotides are TGTGCCAGCAGCCTAGGGGATCGAGAGACCCAGTACTTC.

This clone has only a few counts. This chain links TRBV6-1 with TRBJ1-5; D remains ambiguous. Trimming cost V 5 bases and J 5 bases, with 13 bases left between them. The CDR3 totals 14 residues. CDR1 MNHNS and CDR2 SASEGT come from the germline V gene. The CDR3 is CASSRLGFDQPQHF. CDR3 bases: TGTGCCAGCAGTAGGTTGGGGTTTGATCAGCCCCAGCATTTT.

The chain recombines TRBV9 with TRBJ1-5; 10 nucleotides agree with TRBD1. Losses at the gene ends were 4 bases for V and 4 bases for J; bases not matched to a gene: 8. The CDR3 contains 16 residues. CDR1 is SGDLS, CDR2 YYNGEE, per germline. The CDR3 nucleotides are TGTGCCAGCAGCCCAGGACAGGGGGGTAGAAATCAGCCCCAGCATTTT. Amino acids: CASSPGQGGRNQPQHF.